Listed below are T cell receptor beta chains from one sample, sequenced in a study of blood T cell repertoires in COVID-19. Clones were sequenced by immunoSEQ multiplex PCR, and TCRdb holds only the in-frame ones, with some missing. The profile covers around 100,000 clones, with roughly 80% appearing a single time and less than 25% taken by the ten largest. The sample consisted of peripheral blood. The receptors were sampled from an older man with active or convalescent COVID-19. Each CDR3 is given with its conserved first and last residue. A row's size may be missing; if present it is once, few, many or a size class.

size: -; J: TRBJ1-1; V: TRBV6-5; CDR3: CASSIQGFLTEAFF
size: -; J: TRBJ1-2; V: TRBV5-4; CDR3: CASSLALRTGNYGYTF
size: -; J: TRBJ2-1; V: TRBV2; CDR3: CASSNQGVGRTNEQFF
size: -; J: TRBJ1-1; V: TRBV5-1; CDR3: CASSLGTGNTEAFF
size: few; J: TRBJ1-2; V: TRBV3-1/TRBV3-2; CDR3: CASSQEDSWRSGYTF
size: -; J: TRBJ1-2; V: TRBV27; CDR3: CASSWQGGDYGYTF
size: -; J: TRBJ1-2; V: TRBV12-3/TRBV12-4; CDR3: CASSFSQGHGYTF
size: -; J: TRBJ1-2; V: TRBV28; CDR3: CASLKPRDRGRQYYGYTF
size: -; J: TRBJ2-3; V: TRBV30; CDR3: CAWSVGLAGTDTQYF
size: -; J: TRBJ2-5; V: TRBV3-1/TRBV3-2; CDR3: CASSQNIGEETQYF
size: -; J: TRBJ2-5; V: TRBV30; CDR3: CAWSGSTTGFSQYF
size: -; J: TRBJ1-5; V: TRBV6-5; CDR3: CASLVRGQPQHF
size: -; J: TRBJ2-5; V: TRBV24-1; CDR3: CATSLSGRKAETQYF
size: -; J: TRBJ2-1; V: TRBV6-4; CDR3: CASSVGLNNNEQFF
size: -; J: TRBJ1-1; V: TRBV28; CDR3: CASSTQSNTEAFF
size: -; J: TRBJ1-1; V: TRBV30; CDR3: CAWSFAGTANTEAFF
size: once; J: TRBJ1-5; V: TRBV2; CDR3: CASSDYDGGQPQHF
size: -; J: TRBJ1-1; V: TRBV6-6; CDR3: CASVIGGNTEAFF
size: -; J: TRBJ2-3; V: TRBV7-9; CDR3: CASSLLAGGPKTDTQYF
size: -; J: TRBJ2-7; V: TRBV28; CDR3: CASSSKAGSVSYEQYF
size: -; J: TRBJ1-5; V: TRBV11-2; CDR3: CASSRWGDGVEPQHF
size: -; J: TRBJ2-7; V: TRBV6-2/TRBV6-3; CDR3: CASSSSGGLYEQYF
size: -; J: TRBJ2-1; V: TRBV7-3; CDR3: CASSYGTDNEQFF
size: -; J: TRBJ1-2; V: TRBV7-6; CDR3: CASSLAGEVPYGYTF
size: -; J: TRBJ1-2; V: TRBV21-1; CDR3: CASSKGQGNYGYTF
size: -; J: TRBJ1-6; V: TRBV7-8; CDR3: CASSQTGGSSPLHF
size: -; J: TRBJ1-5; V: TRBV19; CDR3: CASSFLANRGLNQPQHF
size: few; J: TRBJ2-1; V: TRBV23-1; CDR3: CASPGGLAGVSSYNEQFF
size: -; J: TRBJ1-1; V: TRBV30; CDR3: CAWSVGRGVTEAFF
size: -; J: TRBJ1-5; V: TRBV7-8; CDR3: CASSLGDRAWGNQPQHF
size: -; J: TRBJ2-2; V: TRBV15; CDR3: CATRAANTGELFF
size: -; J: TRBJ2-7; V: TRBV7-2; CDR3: CASSRRASSTYEQYF
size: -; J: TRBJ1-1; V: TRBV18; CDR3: CASSPPPPGGTEAFF
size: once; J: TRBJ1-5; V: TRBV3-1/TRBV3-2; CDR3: CASSQGGHRSNQPQHF
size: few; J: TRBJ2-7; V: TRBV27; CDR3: CASSLISGEQYF
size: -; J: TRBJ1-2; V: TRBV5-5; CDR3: CASSSGQGYGYTF